Here is one TCR beta chain with its context. Its antigen remains unidentified. This record belongs to a study of identical twins. Points from the study as a whole: The study found that models underestimated out-of-frame TCR alpha sharing in monozygotic twins. It was cross-sectional statistical analysis, not following the same donors, that the conclusions relied on.

Every donor was a healthy Caucasian. V trimming: 0 bases; J trimming: 5 bases; junction bases outside the gene matches: 4. Germline CDR1 is SGHAT and CDR2 is FQNNGV. The CDR3 is 16 amino acids. MiXCR was run by TCRdb on the 5' RACE reads, yielding one entry per CDR3 protein. In the table there are some 300,000 distinct CDR3 sequences, 9% to 15% of which are singletons. These same records also appear under a second study, on yellow fever vaccine responses in identical twins.

The rearrangement uses TRBV11-2 and TRBJ2-1; TRBD2 agrees at 10 bases. The sample taken for sequencing was CD8+ T cells sorted from blood. The sequence was collected from a woman younger than 30 in good health. CDR3 loop: CASSLELAGGDNEQFF. DNA for the CDR3: TGTGCCAGCAGCTTAGAATTAGCGGGGGGCGACAATGAGCAGTTCTTC.